Following are 7 T cell receptor beta chains from one sample sequenced in a study of identifying expanded T cells in peripheral blood. Profiling relied on immunoSEQ multiplex PCR, and the TCRdb table lists in-frame clones only, not all of them. The sample holds around 100,000 clones, 80% to 90% seen once. The sample consisted of blood. Receptors originate from a person between 18 and 70 years old in good health.

This chain connects TRBV5-5 to TRBJ2-7; D remains ambiguous. Trimming took 4 bases from V and 2 from J, leaving 10 bases between them. CDR1 SGHKS and CDR2 YYEKEE come from the germline V gene (reference sequence). This CDR3 has 13 residues. CDR3 in amino acids: CASSTGNTYEQYF. The DNA of the CDR3 is TGTGCCAGCAGCACCGGAAACACCTACGAGCAGTACTTC.

The chain joins TRBV4-1 to TRBJ2-7; 11 bases are shared with TRBD2. The CDR3 runs 15 residues. V gave up 5 bases and J gave up 0 bases; unmatched junction bases: 3. Germline-derived CDR1 and CDR2 are MGHRA and YSYEKL. In DNA form, the CDR3 reads TGCGCCAGCAGCATAACTAGCGGGAGCTCCTACGAGCAGTACTTC. As protein: CASSITSGSSYEQYF.

The chain links TRBV11-2 to TRBJ2-2, with 12 positions matching TRBD2. The CDR3 runs to 15 residues. The V segment lost 6 bases and the J segment 7 bases; nucleotides outside the gene matches: 6. CDR1 SGHAT and CDR2 FQNNGV come from the germline V gene. CDR3 sequence: CASSIGLAGIGELFF. The CDR3 DNA follows: TGTGCCAGCAGTATAGGACTAGCGGGGATCGGGGAGCTGTTTTTT.

This chain joins TRBV7-6 and TRBJ1-3, with TRBD1 matching 7 bases. The CDR3 length is 16 residues. The V segment lost 6 bases and the J segment 0 bases; nucleotides outside the gene matches: 8. Germline-derived CDR1 and CDR2 are SGHVS and FNYEAQ. For the CDR3, the DNA is TGTGCCAGCAGTATTGGACAGGCAAGCTCTGGAAACACCATATATTTT. Its translation: CASSIGQASSGNTIYF.

V is TRBV6-5 and J is TRBJ1-5; D gene ambiguous. CDR3 length: 13 residues. Looked up from germline, CDR1 is MNHEY and CDR2 is SVGAGI. V shed 4 bases and J shed 9 bases, with 13 bases lying between them. The CDR3 region is CASSLRADGPQHF. The CDR3 nucleotides are TGTGCCAGCAGTTTACGGGCGGATGGGCCCCAGCATTTT.

This chain joins TRBV5-1 and TRBJ1-1; D remains unclear. The CDR3 loop spans 13 amino acids. V was trimmed by 4 bases and J by 3 bases, leaving 10 bases between them. Germline loops: CDR1 SGHRS, CDR2 YFSETQ. CDR3 nucleotides: TGCGCCAGCAGCCCGTTTGAGGACACTGAAGCTTTCTTT. Protein sequence: CASSPFEDTEAFF.

The chain uses TRBV15 and TRBJ2-1; possibly TRBD2 for D (5 bases). The CDR3 sequence is 16 residues long. Germline lookup yields CDR1 LNHNV and CDR2 YYDKDF (reference sequence). V lost 3 bases, J lost 8 bases, and 20 bases lay in between. The CDR3 loop reads CATSRNTGGGRDEQFF. The CDR3 DNA sequence: TGTGCCACCAGCAGGAACACTGGCGGAGGTCGGGATGAGCAGTTCTTC.